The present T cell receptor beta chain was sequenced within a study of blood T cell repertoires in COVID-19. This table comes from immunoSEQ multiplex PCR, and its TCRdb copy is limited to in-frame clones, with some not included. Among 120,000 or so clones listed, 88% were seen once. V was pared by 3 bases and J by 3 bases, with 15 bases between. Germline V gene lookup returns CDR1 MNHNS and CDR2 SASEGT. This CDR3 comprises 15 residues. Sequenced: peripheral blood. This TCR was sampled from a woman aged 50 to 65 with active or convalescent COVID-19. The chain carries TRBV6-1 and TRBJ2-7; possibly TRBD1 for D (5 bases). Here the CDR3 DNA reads TGTGCCAGCAGTGAGGGGCAGCCAATTTTCTACGAGCAGTACTTC. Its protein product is CASSEGQPIFYEQYF.